Following are 30 T cell receptor beta chains from one sample sequenced in a study of beta chain features in type 1 diabetes. Since all of the isolated RNA was reverse transcribed, expressed TCRB transcripts were what got sequenced. Sequencing was performed with immunoSEQ multiplex PCR; in TCRdb, only in-frame clones are kept and a portion is missing. The data contain about 260,000 clones, roughly 25% of them seen just once; the ten biggest clones take up around 0.011%. The antigens of these receptors remain unknown. Regarding the study as a whole: A moderate, significant TCRB CDR3 shortening appeared in type 1 diabetes across four CD4+ subsets.

The material sequenced was naive CD4+ T cells from blood. These TCRs come from a woman aged 25 to 39 with type 1 diabetes.

This clone was seen a few times. Other DNA sequences in the same sample also yield this CDR3. This sequence joins TRBV30 and TRBJ1-2; D remains unclear. The CDR3 length is 11 residues. The V end lost 0 bases, the J end lost 4 bases, and 3 bases lay between the germline ends. Germline V gene lookup returns CDR1 GTSNPN and CDR2 SVGIG (reference sequence). The CDR3 bases are TGTGCCTGGAGTGTACTCTATGGCTACACCTTC. It specifies CAWSVLYGYTF.

A few counts support this clone. The chain uses TRBV5-4 and TRBJ1-2; unclear D gene. The CDR3 loop spans 12 amino acids. V lost 7 bases and J 0 bases, leaving 7 bases between the germline ends. The V gene's germline CDR1 is SGHNT and CDR2 YYREEE (reference sequence). CDR3: CASGLPNYGYTF. In DNA, the CDR3 is TGTGCCAGCGGGCTACCTAACTATGGCTACACCTTC.

V and J are TRBV7-3 and TRBJ2-1; a possible D gene is TRBD1 (7 bases). The CDR3 totals 15 residues. Germline V CDR1 and CDR2: SGHTA, FQGTGA. Trimming removed 2 bases from V and 7 bases from J, with 15 bases in between. For the CDR3, the DNA is TGTGCCAGCAGCTTAGGAGGGGGCGCGGGGAATGAGCAGTTCTTC. This encodes CASSLGGGAGNEQFF.

Concerning this clone: One end of the junction does not line up with germline, which may come from a read error. The genes are TRBV7-7 and TRBJ2-1, with D possibly being TRBD1 (6 bases). The CDR3 loop spans 14 amino acids. CDR1 is SSHAT, CDR2 FNYEAQ, per germline (reference sequence). The CDR3 sequence is CASSGVAGDNEQFF. The CDR3 DNA follows: TGTGCTAGCAGTGGGGTGGCAGGGGACAATGAGCAGTTCTTC.

This chain links TRBV4-1 with TRBJ2-4; TRBD1 agrees at 7 bases. From germline, CDR1 is MGHRA and CDR2 YSYEKL. V shed 5 bases, J shed 0 bases, and the junction held 10 bases outside the gene matches. The CDR3 runs to 17 residues. DNA for the CDR3: TGCGCCAGCAGCGCAGTGGGACAGTCCGTAGCCAAAAACATTCAGTACTTC. Its protein is CASSAVGQSVAKNIQYF.

In this sample, this clone turned up a few times. The J gene is TRBJ1-2, the V gene TRBV4-1; TRBD1 is a possible D gene (6 bases). The V and J ends lost 5 bases and 4 bases respectively, with 17 bases between them. Germline V gives CDR1 MGHRA, CDR2 YSYEKL. The length of the CDR3 is 15 residues. In nucleotides, the CDR3 is TGCGCCAGCAGCGCCTTATACAGGGTATCCTATGGCTACACCTTC. It specifies CASSALYRVSYGYTF.

This clone has a handful of counts. The gene calls are TRBV29-1 and TRBJ2-1, with TRBD2 matching 11 bases. V was clipped by 6 bases and J by 8 bases; unmatched bases: 9. Germline CDR1 is SQVTM and CDR2 is ANQGSEA. The CDR3 loop spans 14 amino acids. CDR3 sequence reads: CSVEGLAGGDEQFF. In DNA, the CDR3 is TGCAGCGTCGAGGGCCTAGCGGGAGGCGATGAGCAGTTCTTC.

In this sample, this clone turned up a few times. The J gene is TRBJ1-5, the V gene TRBV15; D is perhaps TRBD1 (5 bases). Germline V gene sequence: CDR1 LNHNV, CDR2 YYDKDF (reference sequence). The CDR3 has 15 amino acids. V was trimmed by 5 bases and J by 1 base, leaving 12 bases between them. The chain's CDR3 is CATSAGTKSNQPQHF. CDR3 nucleotides: TGTGCCACCAGCGCAGGGACTAAGAGCAATCAGCCCCAGCATTTT. The full variable domain, its missing parts supplied by reference TRBV15 and TRBJ1-5, is DAMVIQNPRYQVTQFGKPVTLSCSQTLNHNVMYWYQQKSSQAPKLLFHYYDKDFNNEADTPDNFQSRRPNTSFCFLDIRSPGLGDTAMYLCATSAGTKSNQPQHFGDGTRLSIL.

This clone has more than one count but fewer than ten. The genes are TRBV7-3 and TRBJ1-1; D is uncertain. Germline CDR1 SGHTA, CDR2 FQGTGA. V lost 0 bases and J lost 1, with 12 bases in between. This CDR3 has 16 residues. CDR3 region: CASSLTRSRQNTEAFF. In nucleotides, the CDR3 is TGTGCCAGCAGCTTAACACGGTCCAGGCAGAACACTGAAGCTTTCTTT. The full variable domain, rest sourced from reference TRBV7-3 and TRBJ1-1, is GAGVSQTPSNKVTEKGKYVELRCDPISGHTALYWYRQSLGQGPEFLIYFQGTGAADDSGLPNDRFFAVRPEGSVSTLKIQRTERGDSAVYLCASSLTRSRQNTEAFFGQGTRLTVV.

In this sample, this clone turned up a few times. The chain uses TRBV30 and TRBJ2-2, with D unclear. The germline CDR1 and CDR2 sequences are GTSNPN and SVGIG (reference sequence). The CDR3 extends over 12 amino acids. Trimming removed 3 bases from V and 1 base from J, with 3 bases in between. The CDR3 spells CAWSKNTGELFF. The DNA for the CDR3 is TGTGCCTGGAGCAAGAACACCGGGGAGCTGTTTTTT.

The chain recombines TRBV5-4 with TRBJ2-5; D is ambiguous. This CDR3 comprises 15 residues. Trimming removed 4 bases from V and 2 bases from J, with 15 bases in between. The V gene's germline CDR1 is SGHNT and CDR2 YYREEE (reference sequence). The CDR3 bases are TGTGCCAGCAGCCAAGATGCGGCTAGACAAGAGACCCAGTACTTC. This encodes CASSQDAARQETQYF.

The chain links TRBV30 to TRBJ2-6; TRBD2 might be the D (6 bases). Trimming removed 3 bases from V and 6 bases from J, with 18 bases in between. Germline V gene lookup returns CDR1 GTSNPN and CDR2 SVGIG (reference sequence). The CDR3 spans 16 residues. CDR3: CAWSLTGGRAANVLTF. CDR3 DNA: TGTGCCTGGAGCCTGACCGGGGGACGTGCGGCCAACGTCCTGACTTTC.

This clone was detected a few times. The rearrangement joins TRBV7-3 to TRBJ2-3; D may be TRBD1 (5 bases). V was clipped by 0 bases and J by 5 bases, with 15 bases between them. Germline loops: CDR1 SGHTA, CDR2 FQGTGA. The CDR3 has 16 amino acids. The CDR3 loop is CASSLTFGDSQDTQYF. CDR3 sequence (DNA): TGTGCCAGCAGCTTAACGTTTGGAGACAGTCAAGATACGCAGTATTTT.

V and J are TRBV7-9 and TRBJ1-1; TRBD1 agrees at 8 bases. CDR3 size: 14 residues. The J segment lost 10 bases and the V segment lost 2 bases, leaving 9 bases of the junction unmatched. Germline V gene data show CDR1 as SEHNR and CDR2 as FQNEAQ (reference sequence). In nucleotides, the CDR3 is TGTGCCAGCAGCTTATTGGGGACAACAGGGGGAGCTTTCTTT. Its protein product is CASSLLGTTGGAFF.

The chain employs TRBV5-1 and TRBJ2-2; D not resolved. The germline V gene encodes CDR1 SGHRS and CDR2 YFSETQ. V lost 0 bases, J lost 2 bases, and 8 bases lay in between. CDR3 length: 15 residues. The CDR3 region has the DNA TGCGCCAGCAGCTTGGATCCTTCTAACACCGGGGAGCTGTTTTTT. Protein: CASSLDPSNTGELFF.

The chain has TRBV15 and TRBJ1-1; D not resolved. V was cut by 3 bases and J by 1 base, with 9 bases left in between. CDR1 LNHNV and CDR2 YYDKDF come from the germline V gene (reference sequence). The CDR3 contains 14 residues. The CDR3 loop reads CATSRTRSNTEAFF. DNA of the CDR3: TGTGCCACCAGCAGGACAAGATCGAACACTGAAGCTTTCTTT.

The chain is built from TRBV7-3 and TRBJ2-1; 7 positions agree with TRBD2. Germline lookup yields CDR1 SGHTA and CDR2 FQGTGA. This CDR3 is 15 amino acids long. The V and J ends lost 6 bases and 9 bases, in that order; junction bases with no gene match: 14. In nucleotides, the CDR3 is TGTGCCAGCAGGTCGAGGGGCGGGAGCTGGGGTGAGCAGTTCTTC. Translated: CASRSRGGSWGEQFF.

CDR3 in DNA: TGTGCCAGCTCACCGGGGACAGGGGGCCGCTACGAGCAGTACTTC. It is translated as CASSPGTGGRYEQYF. The chain carries TRBV18 and TRBJ2-7, with TRBD1 matching over 12 bases. Germline V gene data show CDR1 as KGHSH and CDR2 as LQKENI. The length of the CDR3 is 15 residues. After removal of 3 bases from V and 3 bases from J, the junction contained 3 bases not matched to a gene.

This clone was seen a handful of times. V usage is TRBV5-4 and J usage is TRBJ2-3; tentatively, D is TRBD2 (6 bases). Looked up from germline, CDR1 is SGHNT and CDR2 is YYREEE (reference sequence). The length of the CDR3 is 15 residues. V lost 1 base and J lost 4, with 13 bases in between. Here the CDR3 reads CASSLPGSGPDTQYF. CDR3 nucleotide sequence: TGTGCCAGCAGCTTGCCCGGGAGCGGCCCAGATACGCAGTATTTT.

The chain's CDR3 is CASSPGGRGGYTF. CDR3 DNA: TGTGCCAGCAGTCCGGGGGGCCGCGGGGGCTACACCTTC. The rearrangement uses TRBV7-8 and TRBJ1-2, with a tentative D call TRBD1 (6 bases). The CDR3 totals 13 residues. The germline V and J ends were trimmed by 6 bases and 8 bases, with 16 bases remaining between them. Germline CDR1 is SGHVS and CDR2 is FQNEAQ.

This chain uses TRBV29-1 with TRBJ1-1, with D possibly matching TRBD1 (6 bases). V was cut by 7 bases and J by 4 bases, with 16 bases left in between. The CDR3 consists of 13 residues. Germline V CDR1 and CDR2: SQVTM, ANQGSEA. CDR3 region: CSANRERGTEAFF. The CDR3, as DNA: TGCAGCGCCAACAGGGAGAGGGGCACTGAAGCTTTCTTT.

The genes are TRBV5-4 and TRBJ1-2; possibly TRBD1 for D (5 bases). The germline V gene encodes CDR1 SGHNT and CDR2 YYREEE (reference sequence). With 2 bases removed from V and 0 bases from J, the gap between germline ends came to 17 bases. The CDR3 runs 17 residues. The CDR3 nucleotides read TGTGCCAGCAGCTTTGTCACGGGGACTCTAGCTAACTATGGCTACACCTTC. It is translated as CASSFVTGTLANYGYTF.

This clone appeared a single time. The V call is TRBV9, the J call TRBJ2-5; 7 positions agree with TRBD2. Germline V gives CDR1 SGDLS, CDR2 YYNGEE. The ends lost 4 bases at V and 5 bases at J; junction bases unmatched: 8. The CDR3 runs 14 residues. CDR3 DNA sequence: TGTGCCAGCAGCTCCTGGGGGGGTGAGGAGACCCAGTACTTC. Encoded protein: CASSSWGGEETQYF. Based on the CDR3 plus reference TRBV9 and TRBJ2-5, the full variable domain is DSGVTQTPKHLITATGQRVTLRCSPRSGDLSVYWYQQSLDQGLQFLIQYYNGEERAKGNILERFSAQQFPDLHSELNLSSLELGDSALYFCASSSWGGEETQYFGPGTRLLVL.

The rearrangement joins TRBV30 to TRBJ2-3; no reliable D call. Germline CDR1 GTSNPN, CDR2 SVGIG (reference sequence). The CDR3 sequence is 15 residues long. Trimming stripped 0 bases from V and 1 base from J, with 11 bases between. Here the CDR3 reads CAWSVGLGRTDTQYF. In DNA form, the CDR3 reads TGTGCCTGGAGTGTTGGGCTGGGTCGCACAGATACGCAGTATTTT.

This clone came up a few times. Other DNA sequences within the sample encode an identical CDR3. The chain is built from TRBV29-1 and TRBJ2-7; 9 bases are a match to TRBD1. This CDR3 spans 14 amino acids. V was clipped by 7 bases and J by 3 bases; unmatched bases: 10. Germline V lookup: CDR1 SQVTM, CDR2 ANQGSEA. The CDR3 DNA reads as TGCAGCGCCTCGACAGGGGGAGGGGGCTACGAGCAGTACTTC. Its translation is CSASTGGGGYEQYF.

The chain employs TRBV5-1 and TRBJ2-5; D is unresolved. Germline assignment: CDR1 SGHRS and CDR2 YFSETQ. V shed 0 bases and J shed 2 bases, with 8 bases lying between them. CDR3 size: 14 residues. The chain's CDR3 is CASSLVGAQETQYF. Here the CDR3 DNA reads TGCGCCAGCAGCTTGGTTGGAGCACAAGAGACCCAGTACTTC. The full variable domain, in which reference TRBV5-1 and TRBJ2-5 provide the parts outside the CDR3, is KAGVTQTPRYLIKTRGQQVTLSCSPISGHRSVSWYQQTPGQGLQFLFEYFSETQRNKGNFPGRFSGRQFSNSRSEMNVSTLELGDSALYLCASSLVGAQETQYFGPGTRLLVL.

This clone was counted between two and nine times. V gene TRBV5-4 combines with J gene TRBJ2-1; D unclear. Germline V gene lookup returns CDR1 SGHNT and CDR2 YYREEE (reference sequence). This CDR3 has 13 amino acids. Trimming took off 3 bases at V and 2 bases at J, with 6 bases between the two ends. CDR3 coding DNA: TGTGCCAGCAGCTACAGAGCCTACAATGAGCAGTTCTTC. The encoded protein is CASSYRAYNEQFF.

The V gene is TRBV6-4, the J gene TRBJ2-7, with 9 nucleotides matching TRBD1. This CDR3 contains 14 residues. Germline loops: CDR1 MRHNA, CDR2 SNTAGT. J lost 4 bases, V lost 4 bases, and 5 bases had no gene match. Here the CDR3 DNA reads TGTGCCAGCAGTGTGGAGACAGGGGGATACGAGCAGTACTTC. Amino acids: CASSVETGGYEQYF.

V and J are TRBV4-1 and TRBJ1-1; perhaps TRBD1 as D (6 bases). This CDR3 region has 15 residues. From germline, CDR1 is MGHRA and CDR2 YSYEKL. Deletions cut 5 bases from V and 5 bases from J, with 18 bases between. CDR3 amino acids: CASSKGQGRGTEAFF. In DNA, the CDR3 is TGCGCCAGCAGCAAAGGGCAGGGGAGAGGTACTGAAGCTTTCTTT.

The rearrangement uses TRBV4-2 and TRBJ1-1, with 7 nucleotides matching TRBD1. The CDR3 covers 15 residues. Germline CDR1 is LGHNA and CDR2 is YNFKEQ. J was trimmed by 4 bases and V by 4 bases; bases with no gene match: 9. CDR3 protein: CASSRQGQASTEAFF. The CDR3 nucleotides are TGTGCCAGCAGCCGCCAAGGACAGGCGAGCACTGAAGCTTTCTTT.